Sequencing of this TCR beta chain was carried out in a study of blood T cell repertoires in COVID-19. Authors' processing steps: Reference gene primers were amplified, and this amplification served to estimate nucleated cell counts. Profiled with immunoSEQ multiplex PCR; TCRdb holds only in-frame clones, not every one. V and J calls and clone size are given by that table; D and trimming were obtained from the DNA. The profile covers approximately 110,000 clones, with 70% to 90% appearing a single time and around 3.4% taken by the ten largest. The CDR3 is 13 amino acids. The origin of this receptor is a man aged 35-49 years with acute or convalescent COVID-19. Material: peripheral blood. J is TRBJ1-2 and V is TRBV12-1; the D call of TRBD1 is as the table states it, not checked on the DNA. TRBV12-1 is termed a pseudogene. The CDR3 nucleotides read TGTGCCAGCAGCACAGGACAGGTGGGTGGCTACACCTTC. Protein sequence: CASSTGQVGGYTF.